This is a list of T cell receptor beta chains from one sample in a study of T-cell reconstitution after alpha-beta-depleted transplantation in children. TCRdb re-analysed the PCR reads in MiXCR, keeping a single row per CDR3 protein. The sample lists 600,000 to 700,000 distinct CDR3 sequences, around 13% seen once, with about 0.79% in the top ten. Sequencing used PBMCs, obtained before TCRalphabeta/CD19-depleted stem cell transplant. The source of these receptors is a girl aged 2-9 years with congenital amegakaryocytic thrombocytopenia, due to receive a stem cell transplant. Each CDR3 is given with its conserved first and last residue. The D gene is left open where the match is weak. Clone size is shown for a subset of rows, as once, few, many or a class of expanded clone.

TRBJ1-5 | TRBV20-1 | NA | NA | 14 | CSATPGLSGQPQHF | TGCAGTGCTACCCCCGGGCTGTCGGGTCAGCCCCAGCATTTT
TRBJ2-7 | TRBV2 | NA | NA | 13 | CASSEAEPYEQYF | TGTGCCAGCAGTGAGGCCGAACCCTACGAGCAGTACTTC
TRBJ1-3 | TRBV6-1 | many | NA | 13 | CASTEGTGNTIYF | TGTGCCAGCACCGAGGGGACTGGAAACACCATATATTTT
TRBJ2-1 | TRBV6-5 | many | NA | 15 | CASSYGWSSYNEQFF | TGTGCCAGCAGTTACGGCTGGAGCTCCTACAATGAGCAGTTCTTC
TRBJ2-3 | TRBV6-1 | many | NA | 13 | CASTSAVLDTQYF | TGTGCCAGCACCTCAGCGGTCTTAGATACGCAGTATTTT
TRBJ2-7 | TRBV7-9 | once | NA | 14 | CASSSSGGLLEQYF | TGTGCCAGCAGCTCCTCCGGGGGGCTCCTCGAGCAGTACTTC
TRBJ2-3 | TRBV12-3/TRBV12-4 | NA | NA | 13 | CASTDQRADTQYF | TGTGCCAGCACCGACCAGCGGGCGGATACGCAGTATTTT
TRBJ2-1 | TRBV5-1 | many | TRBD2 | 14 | CASRRASGIYEQFF | TGCGCCAGCAGAAGGGCTAGCGGGATCTATGAGCAGTTCTTC
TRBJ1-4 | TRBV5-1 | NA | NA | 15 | CASSLNGAPNEKLFF | TGCGCCAGCAGCCTGAACGGGGCGCCTAATGAAAAACTGTTTTTT
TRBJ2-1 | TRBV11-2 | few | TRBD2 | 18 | CASIPGLAGARGYNEQFF | TGTGCCAGCATCCCGGGACTAGCGGGAGCTAGGGGTTACAATGAGCAGTTCTTC
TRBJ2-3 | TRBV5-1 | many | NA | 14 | CASSLQKNTDTQYF | TGCGCCAGCAGCTTGCAAAAAAACACAGATACGCAGTATTTT
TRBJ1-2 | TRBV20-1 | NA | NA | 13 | CSATDRGAYGYTF | TGCAGTGCTACGGACAGAGGGGCCTATGGCTACACCTTC
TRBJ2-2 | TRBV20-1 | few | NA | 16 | CSASSSGRGGTGELFF | TGCAGTGCTAGCTCCTCTGGCAGGGGGGGTACCGGGGAGCTGTTTTTT
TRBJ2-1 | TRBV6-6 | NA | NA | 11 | CASSYSGSPFF | TGTGCCAGCAGTTACTCCGGTTCCCCGTTCTTC
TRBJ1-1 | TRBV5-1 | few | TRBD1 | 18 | CASSLTIGTGMMSTEAFF | TGCGCCAGCAGCTTGACCATTGGGACAGGGATGATGAGTACTGAAGCTTTCTTT
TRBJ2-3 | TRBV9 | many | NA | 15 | CASSVGQINTDTQYF | TGTGCCAGCAGCGTAGGTCAGATTAACACAGATACGCAGTATTTT
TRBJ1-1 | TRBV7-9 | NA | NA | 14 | CASSLLSLNTEAFF | TGTGCCAGCAGCTTATTGAGCTTGAACACTGAAGCTTTCTTT
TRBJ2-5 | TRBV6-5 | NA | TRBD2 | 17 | CASSYSRLAGGLETQYF | TGTGCCAGCAGTTACTCGAGGCTAGCGGGAGGGCTGGAGACCCAGTACTTC
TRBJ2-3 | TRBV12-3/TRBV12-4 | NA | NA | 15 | CASSLSLAITDTQYF | TGTGCCAGCAGTTTAAGTCTAGCGATAACAGATACGCAGTATTTT
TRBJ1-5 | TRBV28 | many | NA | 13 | CASHAGDNQPQHF | TGTGCCAGCCACGCCGGGGACAATCAGCCCCAGCATTTT
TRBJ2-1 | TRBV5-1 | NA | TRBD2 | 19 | CASSFTGLAGGQTYNEQFF | TGCGCCAGCAGCTTCACGGGACTAGCGGGAGGGCAGACTTACAATGAGCAGTTCTTC
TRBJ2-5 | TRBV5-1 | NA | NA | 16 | CASSLGGQLKRETQYF | TGCGCCAGCAGCTTGGGCGGGCAGCTCAAACGGGAGACCCAGTACTTC
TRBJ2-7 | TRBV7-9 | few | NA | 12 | CATSTGEDEQYF | TGTGCCACGTCCACAGGGGAGGACGAGCAGTACTTC
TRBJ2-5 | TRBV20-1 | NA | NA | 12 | CSAMATQETQYF | TGCAGTGCTATGGCCACACAAGAGACCCAGTACTTC
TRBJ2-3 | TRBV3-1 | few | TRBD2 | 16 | CASSYGTLAGLNTQYF | TGTGCCAGCAGTTATGGGACCCTAGCGGGATTAAATACGCAGTATTTT
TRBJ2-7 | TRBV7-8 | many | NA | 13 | CASSFPGAYEQYF | TGTGCCAGCAGCTTTCCAGGAGCCTACGAGCAGTACTTC
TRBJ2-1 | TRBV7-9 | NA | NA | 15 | CASSLARADYNEQFF | TGTGCCAGCAGCTTAGCGCGGGCTGACTACAATGAGCAGTTCTTC
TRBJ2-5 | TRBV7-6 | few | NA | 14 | CASSLVLGEETQYF | TGTGCCAGCAGCTTAGTTTTAGGGGAAGAGACCCAGTACTTC
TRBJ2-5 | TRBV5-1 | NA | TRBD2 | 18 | CASSLVDYRREIPETQYF | TGCGCCAGCAGCTTGGTAGACTACCGGCGGGAGATCCCGGAGACCCAGTACTTC
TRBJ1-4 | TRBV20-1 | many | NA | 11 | CSAATREKLFF | TGCAGTGCAGCGACCCGGGAAAAACTGTTTTTT
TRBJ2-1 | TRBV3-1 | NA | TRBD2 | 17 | CASSQLAGGLSYNEQFF | TGTGCCAGCAGCCAACTAGCGGGAGGCCTTTCCTACAATGAGCAGTTCTTC
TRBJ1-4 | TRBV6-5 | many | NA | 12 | CASSSTGEKLFF | TGTGCCAGCAGTTCCACGGGGGAAAAACTGTTTTTT